These 20 T cell receptor beta chains were sequenced from one sample in a study of PD-L1 blockade in urothelial cancer. Profiling relied on immunoSEQ multiplex PCR, and the TCRdb table lists in-frame clones only, not all of them. The sample shows approximately 46,000 clones, more than 75% of them seen only once. The sequencing here drew on PBMCs, taken around atezolizumab (anti-PD-L1) treatment. These receptors were collected from a man aged 70-80 years with urothelial cancer.

This clone was seen just once. The chain couples TRBV29-1 to TRBJ2-7; possible D gene TRBD1, 6 bases. This CDR3 region has 13 residues. V lost 0 bases and J 3 bases, leaving 9 bases between the germline ends. Germline values: CDR1 SQVTM, CDR2 ANQGSEA. This CDR3 is CSVEDQGNYEQYF. In DNA, the CDR3 is TGCAGCGTTGAAGATCAGGGGAACTACGAGCAGTACTTC.

The chain has TRBV28 and TRBJ2-7, with D tentatively TRBD1 (6 bases). V was cut by 6 bases and J by 5 bases, with 8 bases left in between. The length of the CDR3 is 11 residues. In germline, CDR1 is MDHEN, CDR2 SYDVKM. The CDR3 sequence is CASRTGDEQYF. The DNA for the CDR3 is TGTGCCAGCAGGACAGGTGACGAGCAGTACTTC.

V usage is TRBV5-4 and J usage is TRBJ1-2, with D tentatively TRBD1 (6 bases). CDR1 SGHNT and CDR2 YYREEE come from the germline V gene (reference sequence). The germline V and J ends were trimmed by 2 bases and 6 bases, with 20 bases remaining between them. The CDR3 runs to 16 residues. CDR3 DNA sequence: TGTGCCAGCAGCTTTGAGGGGGGGTTTGCGTCGGATGGCTACACCTTC. Encoded protein: CASSFEGGFASDGYTF.

The chain joins TRBV20-1 to TRBJ2-1; D is ambiguous. The length of the CDR3 is 11 residues. The V end was cut by 5 bases, the J end by 8 bases, with 10 bases between. The germline CDR1 and CDR2 sequences are DFQATT and SNEGSKA (reference sequence). The CDR3 sequence: CSAPLAYEQFF. The CDR3 DNA sequence: TGCAGTGCTCCCTTGGCCTATGAGCAGTTCTTC.

The J gene is TRBJ2-3, the V gene TRBV7-9; tentatively, D is TRBD2 (6 bases). CDR1 and CDR2 (germline): SEHNR, FQNEAQ (reference sequence). The CDR3 extends over 16 amino acids. With 1 base removed from V and 0 bases from J, the gap between germline ends came to 11 bases. CDR3 loop: CASSLERLASTDTQYF. In DNA, the CDR3 is TGTGCCAGCAGCTTAGAAAGGCTAGCGAGCACAGATACGCAGTATTTT.

This clone appeared a few times. The gene calls are TRBV6-4 and TRBJ2-2; the D gene is possibly TRBD1 (6 bases). V was cut by 5 bases and J by 5 bases, with 15 bases left in between. CDR1 and CDR2 from the germline V gene are MRHNA and SNTAGT. The CDR3 extends over 15 amino acids. CDR3 DNA: TGTGCCAGCAGTTCTGAAGGGGGAACGACCGGGGAGCTGTTTTTT. As protein: CASSSEGGTTGELFF.

The chain is built from TRBV9 and TRBJ1-1; D is ambiguous. The CDR3 is made up of 13 amino acids. With 0 bases removed from V and 8 bases from J, the gap between germline ends came to 11 bases. The germline CDR1 and CDR2 sequences are SGDLS and YYNGEE. CDR3: CASSVVTASEAFF. The CDR3 nucleotides read TGTGCCAGCAGCGTAGTTACAGCCTCAGAAGCTTTCTTT.

This chain uses TRBV11-3 with TRBJ2-1, with 8 bases fitting TRBD1. With V trimmed by 5 bases and J by 6 bases, 12 bases remained unmatched. Germline V gives CDR1 SGHNT, CDR2 YENEEA. The CDR3 contains 16 residues. The CDR3 nucleotides read TGTGCCAGCAGCAACGCACGGACAGGGAATCCCAATGAGCAGTTCTTC. This codes for CASSNARTGNPNEQFF.

This clone was counted only a few times. This rearrangement joins TRBV28 to TRBJ2-7, with a tentative D call TRBD2 (6 bases). Per germline, CDR1 MDHEN and CDR2 SYDVKM. The CDR3 totals 15 residues. The V end lost 2 bases, the J end lost 2 bases, and 13 bases lay between the germline ends. The CDR3 coding sequence is TGTGCCAGCAGTTTAGGGGGTAGCGGAGCCTACGAGCAGTACTTC. Translation gives CASSLGGSGAYEQYF. The variable domain in full, with the rest retrieved from reference TRBV28 and TRBJ2-7, is DVKVTQSSRYLVKRTGEKVFLECVQDMDHENMFWYRQDPGLGLRLIYFSYDVKMKEKGDIPEGYSVSREKKERFSLILESASTNQTSMYLCASSLGGSGAYEQYFGPGTRLTVT.

This rearrangement joins TRBV9 to TRBJ2-5; 9 nucleotides agree with TRBD1. The CDR3 is 14 residues long. V shed 4 bases, J shed 4 bases, and the junction held 5 bases outside the gene matches. The germline gives CDR1 SGDLS, CDR2 YYNGEE. The DNA for the CDR3 is TGTGCCAGCAGCTCGACAGGGGGGGGAGAGACCCAGTACTTC. Its translation: CASSSTGGGETQYF.

The rearrangement joins TRBV19 to TRBJ2-2, with D possibly TRBD2 on 5 matching bases. The CDR3 is 13 residues long. Germline CDR1 is LNHDA and CDR2 is SQIVND (reference sequence). The V and J ends lost 3 bases and 4 bases respectively, with 6 bases between them. The CDR3 protein is CASSIAGTGELFF. CDR3 DNA sequence: TGTGCCAGTAGTATTGCGGGCACCGGGGAGCTGTTTTTT.

On this clone: The junction departs from germline at one end; a sequencing error may be responsible. This chain joins TRBV2 and TRBJ2-3; 10 nucleotides line up with TRBD2. The CDR3 runs 13 residues. Germline V lookup: CDR1 SNHLY, CDR2 FYNNEI. CDR3 bases: TGTGCCAGCAGTGAATTGAGCGGGAGGGCCCTGGATTTT. The encoded protein is CASSELSGRALDF.

J is TRBJ2-7 and V is TRBV7-2; the match to TRBD1 covers 8 bases. Germline V gene data show CDR1 as SGHTA and CDR2 as FQGNSA. With V trimmed by 5 bases and J by 5 bases, 5 bases remained unmatched. This CDR3 is built from 13 residues. CDR3 residues: CASSLPTGDEQYF. DNA for the CDR3: TGTGCCAGCAGCCTACCGACAGGGGACGAGCAGTACTTC.

This chain uses TRBV6-5 with TRBJ2-7; D unclear. This CDR3 is 13 amino acids long. Germline assignment: CDR1 MNHEY and CDR2 SVGAGI. V gave up 6 bases and J gave up 4 bases, with 13 bases separating them. This chain's CDR3 is CASSRHALYEQYF. CDR3 DNA: TGTGCCAGCAGCCGACATGCACTGTACGAGCAGTACTTC.

The chain recombines TRBV5-1 with TRBJ2-5, with 7 bases fitting TRBD2. Germline assignment: CDR1 SGHRS and CDR2 YFSETQ. This CDR3 comprises 16 residues. V lost 0 bases to trimming and J lost 2 bases; unmatched junction nucleotides: 7. In nucleotides, the CDR3 is TGCGCCAGCAGCTTGGGCCCGGCGGGAGTGCAAGAGACCCAGTACTTC. Its translation is CASSLGPAGVQETQYF.

This chain connects TRBV2 to TRBJ1-3, with D tentatively TRBD1 (5 bases). Germline CDR1 SNHLY, CDR2 FYNNEI. The CDR3 spans 16 residues. V was trimmed by 2 bases and J by 0 bases, leaving 11 bases between them. As DNA, the CDR3 is TGTGCCAGCAGTGAAAACAGGCCCAGCTCTGGAAACACCATATATTTT. It encodes CASSENRPSSGNTIYF. The entire variable domain, with the rest obtained from reference TRBV2 and TRBJ1-3, is as follows: EPEVTQTPSHQVTQMGQEVILRCVPISNHLYFYWYRQILGQKVEFLVSFYNNEISEKSEIFDDQFSVERPDGSNFTLKIRSTKLEDSAMYFCASSENRPSSGNTIYFGEGSWLTVV.

The chain employs TRBV19 and TRBJ1-2; maybe TRBD1 (5 bases). The CDR3 covers 16 residues. Germline V gene sequence: CDR1 LNHDA, CDR2 SQIVND (reference sequence). V was shortened by 5 bases and J by 1 base, with 17 bases between the two germline ends. DNA of the CDR3: TGTGCCAGTAGTCCCAGAGAAGGGGCTATTAACTATGGCTACACCTTC. This encodes CASSPREGAINYGYTF.

This clone was seen once. The gene calls are TRBV13 and TRBJ2-7, with 8 bases lining up with TRBD2. Germline V gene data show CDR1 as PRHDT and CDR2 as FYEKMQ (reference sequence). V lost 7 bases and J lost 8; bases outside the gene matches: 13. This CDR3 is built from 14 residues. The DNA of the CDR3 is TGTGCCAGCACTGACAGCGGGAGCTTGACAAAGCAGTACTTC. Its protein is CASTDSGSLTKQYF.

The chain links TRBV1 to TRBJ2-2; the D call of TRBD2 is as the table states it, not checked on the DNA. TRBV1 is a documented pseudogene. The length of the CDR3 is 19 residues. In nucleotides, the CDR3 is TGCACCAGCCCGAAGGGACTAGCGGGAGGGCCCGTTGGCACCGGGGAGCTGTTTTTT. It translates to CTSPKGLAGGPVGTGELFF.

The chain combines TRBV9 with TRBJ2-2, with D possibly being TRBD2 (5 bases). The ends were cut back, 0 bases at V and 1 base at J, with 13 bases in the middle. CDR1 SGDLS and CDR2 YYNGEE come from the germline V gene. The CDR3 is made up of 17 amino acids. This CDR3 is CASSVGLWGENTGELFF. As DNA, the CDR3 is TGTGCCAGCAGCGTAGGTCTGTGGGGAGAGAACACCGGGGAGCTGTTTTTT.